The 16 T cell receptor beta chains below were found in one sample sequenced in a study of cytomegalovirus exposure and HLA in healthy donors. Vbeta (60) and Jbeta (13) primers were used in the PCR. Sequenced by immunoSEQ multiplex PCR; TCRdb stores in-frame clones only, minus some. The data hold 98,000 or so clones, with 75% to 80% observed a single time. The sequencing sample was made of PBMCs. The receptor source for this set is a female donor in good health and CMV-seronegative.

This chain links TRBV28 with TRBJ2-5; 9 bases match TRBD2. TRBJ2-7 explains the end of the DNA better; the J call may be wrong. The germline CDR1 and CDR2 sequences are MDHEN and SYDVKM. The CDR3 is 16 amino acids. The CDR3 loop is CASRTVPGLASVEQYF. The CDR3 DNA is TGTGCCAGCAGAACAGTCCCGGGACTAGCTTCGGTCGAGCAGTACTTC.

As regards this clone: The identical CDR3 is also encoded by other nucleotide sequences in the sample. This chain links TRBV19 with TRBJ1-1; possible D gene TRBD1, 6 bases. Germline-derived CDR1 and CDR2 are LNHDA and SQIVND (reference sequence). The CDR3 has 13 residues. V lost 6 bases and J lost 0, with 8 bases in between. The CDR3 here is CASRKGVNTEAFF. The CDR3 nucleotides are TGTGCCAGTAGGAAGGGGGTGAACACTGAAGCTTTCTTT.

There are a few counts of this clone. The chain employs TRBV11-2 and TRBJ1-2; D is undetermined. Trimming left V 1 base short and J 0 bases short, with 15 bases between. Germline V gene sequence: CDR1 SGHAT, CDR2 FQNNGV. The CDR3 spans 17 residues. The CDR3 loop reads CASSLGPLPGANYGYTF. The DNA of the CDR3 is TGTGCCAGCAGCTTAGGTCCGCTCCCAGGTGCTAACTATGGCTACACCTTC.

This clone was counted a single time. This rearrangement joins TRBV29-1 to TRBJ1-1; tentative D call: TRBD1 (5 bases). V was shortened by 6 bases and J by 4 bases, with 15 bases between the two germline ends. CDR3 size: 13 residues. CDR1 and CDR2 from the germline V gene are SQVTM and ANQGSEA. The chain's CDR3 is CSVPPTGTTEAFF. The CDR3 coding sequence is TGCAGCGTGCCCCCTACAGGCACCACTGAAGCTTTCTTT.

The chain's CDR3 is CASSSRVGTQYF. CDR3 nucleotides: TGTGCCAGCAGCTCCAGGGTGGGGACCCAGTACTTC. The genes are TRBV11-1 and TRBJ2-5; tentatively, D is TRBD1 (5 bases). CDR3 length: 12 amino acids. Looked up from germline, CDR1 is SGHAT and CDR2 is FQDESV (reference sequence). V lost 4 bases and J lost 7, with 10 bases in between. Full variable domain (remainder filled in from reference TRBV11-1 and TRBJ2-5): EAEVAQSPRYKITEKSQAVAFWCDPISGHATLYWYRQILGQGPELLVQFQDESVVDDSQLPKDRFSAERLKGVDSTLKIQPAELGDSAMYLCASSSRVGTQYFGPGTRLLVL.

The V gene is TRBV5-6, the J gene TRBJ2-5; 10 nucleotides agree with TRBD1. The V and J ends lost 1 base and 4 bases, in that order; junction bases with no gene match: 7. Germline V lookup: CDR1 SGHDT, CDR2 YYEEEE. The CDR3 sequence is 16 residues long. In nucleotides, the CDR3 is TGTGCCAGCAGCTTGCGCGGGACAGGGGTGTCAGAGACCCAGTACTTC. Amino acid sequence: CASSLRGTGVSETQYF.

This chain connects TRBV6-1 to TRBJ1-2, with TRBD1 matching over 7 bases. This CDR3 comprises 14 residues. The germline gives CDR1 MNHNS, CDR2 SASEGT. The V and J ends lost 7 bases and 2 bases, in that order; junction bases with no gene match: 7. The CDR3 bases are TGTGCCAGCAAGTCGGGGACAGTAAACTATGGCTACACCTTC. This codes for CASKSGTVNYGYTF.

This clone was observed a few times. This chain connects TRBV9 to TRBJ2-1, with D perhaps TRBD1 (10 bases). Trimming removed 6 bases at V and 2 bases at J, with 24 bases between. CDR3 length: 18 amino acids. Looked up from germline, CDR1 is SGDLS and CDR2 is YYNGEE. As DNA, the CDR3 is TGTGCCAGCACCGGGACAGGGGTCGCTAGCGGGACCTACAATGAGCAGTTCTTC. Its protein is CASTGTGVASGTYNEQFF.

This chain connects TRBV7-3 to TRBJ2-3; 10 positions agree with TRBD2. This CDR3 region has 17 residues. With 3 bases clipped from V and 7 bases from J, the junction kept 13 bases outside the gene matches. The germline V gene encodes CDR1 SGHTA and CDR2 FQGTGA. CDR3 coding DNA: TGTGCCAGCAGCTTCAGCGGGAGCGGGAGGGACGGAAATACGCAGTATTTT. This gives the protein CASSFSGSGRDGNTQYF.

This clone has a handful of counts. CDR3 residues: CASSLLRGMGPLHF. In DNA, the CDR3 is TGTGCCAGCAGCCTTCTCCGGGGTATGGGGCCCCTCCACTTT. V usage is TRBV27 and J usage is TRBJ1-6; D call uncertain. CDR3 length: 14 amino acids. Germline lookup yields CDR1 MNHEY and CDR2 SMNVEV (reference sequence). The V end lost 6 bases, the J end lost 13 bases, and 19 bases lay between the germline ends.

J is TRBJ2-3 and V is TRBV5-4; 8 bases line up with TRBD2. J was trimmed by 5 bases and V by 0 bases; bases with no gene match: 5. CDR3 size: 15 residues. Germline V lookup: CDR1 SGHNT, CDR2 YYREEE (reference sequence). The CDR3 loop reads CASSLGSSGRDTQYF. The CDR3 region has the DNA TGTGCCAGCAGCTTGGGCTCGAGCGGGAGAGATACGCAGTATTTT.

The chain is built from TRBV11-3 and TRBJ1-1; TRBD1 matches at 8 bases. CDR3 length: 15 amino acids. Germline assignment: CDR1 SGHNT and CDR2 YENEEA. J gave up 5 bases and V 1 base, and 6 bases lay outside the gene matches. The CDR3 DNA sequence: TGTGCCAGCAGCTTAGGGCCAGGGGGCCAAACTGAAGCTTTCTTT. This sequence encodes CASSLGPGGQTEAFF.

V and J are TRBV19 and TRBJ2-7; a possible D gene is TRBD2 (6 bases). The CDR3 length is 12 residues. V lost 6 bases and J 2 bases, leaving 8 bases between the germline ends. From germline, CDR1 is LNHDA and CDR2 SQIVND (reference sequence). The CDR3 is CASSPGAYEQYF. Here the CDR3 DNA reads TGTGCCAGTAGCCCGGGGGCCTACGAGCAGTACTTC.

V and J are TRBV27 and TRBJ1-3; unclear D gene. V lost 4 bases and J 0 bases, leaving 16 bases between the germline ends. The germline gives CDR1 MNHEY, CDR2 SMNVEV (reference sequence). The CDR3 extends over 17 amino acids. The CDR3 region has the DNA TGTGCCAGCAGTTCGAAGAGGCAGCCAAGCTCTGGAAACACCATATATTTT. Translated, it gives CASSSKRQPSSGNTIYF.

V and J are TRBV19 and TRBJ1-2, with TRBD1 matching over 7 bases. Losses at the gene ends were 4 bases for V and 4 bases for J; bases not matched to a gene: 9. The CDR3 runs 15 residues. Germline assignment: CDR1 LNHDA and CDR2 SQIVND (reference sequence). CDR3 nucleotides: TGTGCCAGTAGTACATGGGACAGAACCTTCTATGGCTACACCTTC. As protein: CASSTWDRTFYGYTF.

In regard to this clone: Other nucleotide sequences from this sample produce the same CDR3. The chain joins TRBV21-1 to TRBJ1-3. TRBV21-1 is shown as a pseudogene. The CDR3 has 23 amino acids. CDR3 loop: CASSKGGGRLPPQSREAGNTIYF. In DNA, the CDR3 is TGTGCCAGCAGCAAAGGGGGGGGCCGTCTCCCGCCACAGAGTAGGGAAGCGGGAAACACCATATATTTT.